This TCR beta chain was obtained from a study of blood T cell repertoires in COVID-19. Using immunoSEQ multiplex PCR, the repertoire was profiled, and TCRdb retains in-frame clones only, with some absent. Counted here are some 260,000 clones, around 84% occurring once; the ten biggest clones make up roughly 4%. At least ten counts were recorded for this clone. Sequenced material: PBMCs or T cells enriched from blood (not recorded which). The TCR originated in a man aged 25 to 45 with acute COVID-19.

The CDR3 nucleotides read TGTGCCAGCAGTTTTGAGGGTTCACCCCTCCACTTT. This sequence encodes CASSFEGSPLHF. This rearrangement joins TRBV12-3 or TRBV12-4 to TRBJ1-6; D is undetermined. V was clipped by 3 bases and J by 9 bases, with 6 bases between them. The CDR3 extends over 12 amino acids.